This T cell receptor beta chain derives from a study of neurological immune-mediated disorders. TCRdb ran MiXCR on the 5' RACE reads and lists one entry per CDR3 protein. Among about 59,000 distinct CDR3 sequences listed, 9.5% to 15% were seen once. Findings and caveats of the study: Healthy controls had more TCR clonal expansion than multiple sclerosis, which showed the least, whereas HTLV-1-associated myelopathy showed the most.

This clonotype was counted ten times or more. The antigen remains unidentified. This CDR3 comprises 18 residues. The ends lost 2 bases at V and 7 bases at J; junction bases unmatched: 12. Germline CDR1 reads SGHTA; CDR2 reads FQGNSA. This receptor was identified in a woman aged 60-70 years with HTLV-1-associated myelopathy (HAM/TSP). The chain is built from TRBV7-2 and TRBJ2-1, with TRBD2 matching 12 bases. The sequenced material came from PBMCs. The CDR3 reads CASSLRGASGRAGNEQFF. In DNA form, the CDR3 reads TGTGCCAGCAGCTTAAGGGGGGCTAGCGGGAGGGCCGGGAATGAGCAGTTCTTC. Using reference TRBV7-2 and TRBJ2-1 for the parts outside the CDR3, the full variable domain is GAGVSQSPSNKVTEKGKDVELRCDPISGHTALYWYRQSLGQGLEFLIYFQGNSAPDKSGLPSDRFSAERTGGSVSTLTIQRTQQEDSAVYLCASSLRGASGRAGNEQFFGPGTRLTVL.